A selection of T cell receptor beta chains follows, all from one sample in a study of blood T cell repertoires in COVID-19. TCRdb's table, derived via immunoSEQ multiplex PCR, lists solely in-frame clones and lacks some. The sample comprises about 120,000 clones, around four fifths of which are singletons, and about 11% rests with the top ten. The sample was peripheral blood. The receptors originated from a man between 60 and 75 years old with acute or convalescent COVID-19. CDR3s include the opening cysteine and the closing phenylalanine or tryptophan. A D gene is named only where the DNA matches it firmly. For some rows the clone size is stated as once, few or many, or as a class when expanded; others skip it.

cdr3_aa: CASTPGLAGGGTGELFF; cdr3_nt: TGTGCCAGCACCCCGGGACTAGCGGGAGGAGGCACCGGGGAGCTGTTTTTT; clone_size: -; j_call: TRBJ2-2; d_call: TRBD2; v_call: TRBV7-3; cdr3_length: 17
cdr3_aa: CASSRLAGSLDTQYF; cdr3_nt: TGTGCCAGCTCACGACTAGCGGGGAGTCTAGATACGCAGTATTTT; clone_size: -; j_call: TRBJ2-3; d_call: TRBD2; v_call: TRBV18; cdr3_length: 15
cdr3_aa: CASSLGGASSYGYTF; cdr3_nt: TGTGCCAGCAGTTTGGGGGGGGCTAGTAGCTATGGCTACACCTTC; clone_size: -; j_call: TRBJ1-2; d_call: -; v_call: TRBV28; cdr3_length: 15
cdr3_aa: CATSSGLADQETQYF; cdr3_nt: TGTGCCACCAGCAGCGGACTAGCGGACCAAGAGACCCAGTACTTC; clone_size: -; j_call: TRBJ2-5; d_call: TRBD2; v_call: TRBV15; cdr3_length: 15
cdr3_aa: CASSLQAPSGNTIYF; cdr3_nt: TGCGCCAGCAGCTTACAGGCCCCCTCTGGAAACACCATATATTTT; clone_size: -; j_call: TRBJ1-3; d_call: -; v_call: TRBV5-1; cdr3_length: 15
cdr3_aa: CASSNGPGSYNEQFF; cdr3_nt: TGTGCCAGCAGCAATGGCCCAGGCTCCTACAATGAGCAGTTCTTC; clone_size: -; j_call: TRBJ2-1; d_call: -; v_call: TRBV5-4; cdr3_length: 15
cdr3_aa: CASSPVQGGNYGYTF; cdr3_nt: TGTGCCAGCTCACCGGTCCAGGGAGGGAACTATGGCTACACCTTC; clone_size: -; j_call: TRBJ1-2; d_call: -; v_call: TRBV18; cdr3_length: 15
cdr3_aa: CASSQDSGLQGETQYF; cdr3_nt: TGTGCCAGCAGCCAAGATTCGGGCCTCCAGGGAGAGACCCAGTACTTC; clone_size: -; j_call: TRBJ2-5; d_call: -; v_call: TRBV3-1/TRBV3-2; cdr3_length: 16
cdr3_aa: CASRLDDRFNSPLHF; cdr3_nt: TGTGCCAGCAGGCTAGACGACAGATTCAATTCACCCCTCCACTTT; clone_size: -; j_call: TRBJ1-6; d_call: -; v_call: TRBV28; cdr3_length: 15
cdr3_aa: CASSQAGTSGSEETQYF; cdr3_nt: TGTGCCAGCAGCCAAGCGGGGACTAGCGGGAGCGAAGAGACCCAGTACTTC; clone_size: -; j_call: TRBJ2-5; d_call: TRBD2; v_call: TRBV4-2; cdr3_length: 17
cdr3_aa: CATSDLRTSGSTQFF; cdr3_nt: TGTGCCACCAGTGATTTGCGGACTAGCGGGAGTACCCAGTTCTTC; clone_size: -; j_call: TRBJ2-1; d_call: TRBD2; v_call: TRBV24-1; cdr3_length: 15
cdr3_aa: CASSSRDYLTGELFF; cdr3_nt: TGTGCCAGCAGCTCACGGGACTACCTCACCGGGGAGCTGTTTTTT; clone_size: -; j_call: TRBJ2-2; d_call: TRBD2; v_call: TRBV7-9; cdr3_length: 15
cdr3_aa: CASSAGQINTEAFF; cdr3_nt: TGTGCCAGCAGCGCCGGACAGATCAACACTGAAGCTTTCTTT; clone_size: -; j_call: TRBJ1-1; d_call: -; v_call: TRBV13; cdr3_length: 14
cdr3_aa: CASSLQLTAGGSADTQYF; cdr3_nt: TGTGCCAGCAGCTTGCAACTAACCGCGGGAGGTTCGGCAGATACGCAGTATTTT; clone_size: -; j_call: TRBJ2-3; d_call: TRBD2; v_call: TRBV5-8; cdr3_length: 18
cdr3_aa: CASSSGGASGADTQYF; cdr3_nt: TGTGCCAGCAGCTCGGGTGGAGCTAGCGGCGCAGATACGCAGTATTTT; clone_size: -; j_call: TRBJ2-3; d_call: TRBD2; v_call: TRBV5-4; cdr3_length: 16
cdr3_aa: CASSRGANTEAFF; cdr3_nt: TGTGCCAGCTCCCGGGGGGCGAACACTGAAGCTTTCTTT; clone_size: few; j_call: TRBJ1-1; d_call: -; v_call: TRBV18; cdr3_length: 13
cdr3_aa: CASSASSGANVLTF; cdr3_nt: TGCGCCAGCAGCGCTAGCTCTGGGGCCAACGTCCTGACTTTC; clone_size: -; j_call: TRBJ2-6; d_call: -; v_call: TRBV5-1; cdr3_length: 14
cdr3_aa: CASSLAPTYEQYF; cdr3_nt: TGTGCCAGCAGCTTAGCCCCCACCTACGAGCAGTACTTC; clone_size: -; j_call: TRBJ2-7; d_call: -; v_call: TRBV7-8; cdr3_length: 13
cdr3_aa: CASSPTQNYGYTF; cdr3_nt: TGTGCCAGCAGTCCAACACAGAACTATGGCTACACCTTC; clone_size: -; j_call: TRBJ1-2; d_call: -; v_call: TRBV6-5; cdr3_length: 13
cdr3_aa: CASSPSQGWGGYTF; cdr3_nt: TGTGCCAGCTCACCTTCTCAGGGATGGGGTGGCTACACCTTC; clone_size: -; j_call: TRBJ1-2; d_call: -; v_call: TRBV18; cdr3_length: 14
cdr3_aa: CASIRGPGGTYNEQFF; cdr3_nt: TGTGCCAGCATAAGGGGACCCGGGGGGACCTACAATGAGCAGTTCTTC; clone_size: -; j_call: TRBJ2-1; d_call: TRBD2; v_call: TRBV7-6; cdr3_length: 16
cdr3_aa: CASSSDSSPYEQYF; cdr3_nt: TGCGCCAGCAGCTCGGACTCGTCGCCCTACGAGCAGTACTTC; clone_size: -; j_call: TRBJ2-7; d_call: -; v_call: TRBV5-1; cdr3_length: 14
cdr3_aa: CASSSEGRVYNEQFF; cdr3_nt: TGTGCCAGCAGTTCTGAGGGGAGGGTCTACAATGAGCAGTTCTTC; clone_size: once; j_call: TRBJ2-1; d_call: TRBD2; v_call: TRBV6-5; cdr3_length: 15